This TCR beta chain was captured by sequencing in a study of early T cells in non-severe SARS-CoV-2 infection. Study at large: The authors sequenced bulk RNA from unsorted whole blood, leaving chains unpaired. Regarding the study as a whole: Missing private and CD4 specificities, VDJdb matching favored anti-spike CD8 responses.

In this sample, this clonotype turned up many times. The target antigen is unknown. Attachment of unique molecular identifiers to individual cDNA molecules was performed. TCRdb itself ran the 5' RACE reads through MiXCR, one entry per CDR3 protein. Altogether more than 30,000 distinct CDR3 sequences are present, roughly 6.6% being singletons, with the ten largest covering about 13%. V lost 6 bases and J 2 bases, leaving 11 bases between the germline ends. The germline gives CDR1 MDHEN, CDR2 SYDVKM. This CDR3 region has 13 residues. The sample consisted of whole blood, taken at baseline. This sequence was found in an adult who was a healthcare worker with PCR-confirmed SARS-CoV-2 infection or an uninfected control (not recorded which). The gene calls are TRBV28 and TRBJ2-7; D is possibly TRBD1 (5 bases). The CDR3 DNA sequence: TGTGCCAGCAGAAAGACAGCCGCCTACGAGCAGTACTTC. This gives the protein CASRKTAAYEQYF.